The 17 T cell receptor beta chains below come from one sample, sequenced in a study of blood T cell repertoires in COVID-19. Sequencing was performed with immunoSEQ multiplex PCR; in TCRdb, only in-frame clones are kept and a portion is missing. The table lists hundreds of thousands of clones, around 85% of them singletons, with around 7.2% in the top ten. The sequencing sample was made of peripheral blood. The source is a human donor in a cohort sampled during active COVID-19.

The chain combines TRBV2 with TRBJ2-3, with TRBD1 identical over 9 bases. CDR1 is SNHLY and CDR2 is FYNNEI in the germline V gene. V shed 10 bases, J shed 4 bases, and the junction held 6 bases outside the gene matches. CDR3 length equals 13 residues. This CDR3 is CAIQGARADTQYF. The CDR3 DNA follows: TGTGCCATACAGGGGGCTAGGGCAGATACGCAGTATTTT.

CDR3 sequence (DNA): TGTGCCAGCAGCTTAATCGGGGAGGACACTGAAGCTTTCTTT. This gives the protein CASSLIGEDTEAFF. J is TRBJ1-1 and V is TRBV5-4; D is unresolved. Trimming took 2 bases from V and 3 from J, leaving 11 bases between them. The CDR3 consists of 14 residues. The germline CDR1 and CDR2 sequences are SGHNT and YYREEE (reference sequence).

The chain joins TRBV2 to TRBJ1-1; the D is unclear. The CDR3 covers 13 residues. From germline, CDR1 is SNHLY and CDR2 FYNNEI. Trimming removed 6 bases from V and 1 base from J, with 9 bases in between. The DNA for the CDR3 is TGTGCCAGCAGGCTAAATGAGAACACTGAAGCTTTCTTT. This codes for CASRLNENTEAFF.

The gene calls are TRBV10-2 and TRBJ2-3; 9 positions agree with TRBD1. Germline trimming cut 2 bases from V and 7 bases from J; bases unmatched to any gene: 13. Germline lookup yields CDR1 WSHSY and CDR2 SAAADI. The CDR3 has 17 residues. The CDR3 reads CASSETGTWTGVHTQYF. CDR3 DNA: TGCGCCAGCAGTGAGACCGGTACCTGGACAGGGGTTCATACGCAGTATTTT.

The chain carries TRBV6-4 and TRBJ2-2, with D possibly TRBD1 on 6 matching bases. CDR3 size: 12 residues. Germline V gives CDR1 MRHNA, CDR2 SNTAGT. V lost 8 bases and J lost 6, with 10 bases in between. CDR3 nucleotides: TGTGCCAGCCGGGGACAACCCGGGGAGCTGTTTTTT. This codes for CASRGQPGELFF.

The V gene is TRBV5-1, the J gene TRBJ2-3; no reliable D call. Germline values: CDR1 SGHRS, CDR2 YFSETQ. The CDR3 covers 13 residues. The V and J ends lost 2 bases and 6 bases respectively, with 10 bases between them. The CDR3 DNA is TGCGCCAGCAGCTTAATAGATTTGGATACGCAGTATTTT. It yields the protein CASSLIDLDTQYF. The complete variable domain, with remaining parts taken from reference TRBV5-1 and TRBJ2-3, reads KAGVTQTPRYLIKTRGQQVTLSCSPISGHRSVSWYQQTPGQGLQFLFEYFSETQRNKGNFPGRFSGRQFSNSRSEMNVSTLELGDSALYLCASSLIDLDTQYFGPGTRLTVL.

V gene TRBV5-4 combines with J gene TRBJ2-7; D possibly corresponds to TRBD1 (5 bases). Germline assignment: CDR1 SGHNT and CDR2 YYREEE (reference sequence). V lost 4 bases and J lost 5, with 10 bases in between. CDR3 length: 12 residues. The CDR3, as DNA: TGTGCCAGCAGCCCTCAGGGCGACGAGCAGTACTTC. Encoded protein: CASSPQGDEQYF.

The V gene is TRBV21-1, the J gene TRBJ1-4; the table's D gene call, TRBD1, was not cross checked with the DNA. TRBV21-1 is noted as a pseudogene. The CDR3 spans 14 residues. The CDR3 region is CASSKGAGKKKLFF. The DNA for the CDR3 is TGTGCCAGCAGCAAAGGGGCAGGGAAGAAAAAACTGTTTTTT.

A note on this clone: Other DNA sequences in this sample translate to the same CDR3. The rearrangement joins TRBV3-1 (or the pseudogene TRBV3-2) to TRBJ2-1; D possibly corresponds to TRBD2 (6 bases). Germline assignment: CDR1 LGHDT and CDR2 YNNKEL (reference sequence). The CDR3 sequence is 13 residues long. Trimming removed 6 bases at V and 8 bases at J, with 14 bases between. The CDR3 DNA follows: TGTGCCAGCAGTCAGGGACGGGGGTATGAGCAGTTCTTC. Amino acids: CASSQGRGYEQFF.

The chain recombines TRBV6-5 with TRBJ2-3; the match to TRBD2 covers 10 bases. The length of the CDR3 is 15 residues. Trimming removed 6 bases from V and 2 bases from J; junction bases left unmatched: 5. Germline CDR1 and CDR2: MNHEY and SVGAGI. The chain's CDR3 is CASSASGGLTDTQYF. For the CDR3, the DNA is TGTGCCAGCAGCGCTAGCGGGGGCCTCACAGATACGCAGTATTTT.

The gene calls are TRBV6-5 and TRBJ1-6; TRBD1 is a possible D gene (5 bases). The CDR3 has 14 amino acids. Per germline, CDR1 MNHEY and CDR2 SVGAGI. Trimming pared 5 bases from V and 7 bases from J, leaving 12 bases between. CDR3 amino acids: CASSIDRNNSPLHF. DNA of the CDR3: TGTGCCAGCAGTATAGACAGAAACAATTCACCCCTCCACTTT.

In this sample, this clone turned up once. The J gene is TRBJ1-2, the V gene TRBV2; 7 bases map to TRBD1. There are 13 residues in the CDR3. Germline lookup yields CDR1 SNHLY and CDR2 FYNNEI. V was pared by 8 bases and J by 7 bases, with 10 bases of the junction left unmatched. This chain's CDR3 is CASLTGRSFGYTF. The CDR3 bases are TGTGCCAGCTTGACAGGGAGGTCGTTTGGCTACACCTTC.

This sequence joins TRBV2 and TRBJ1-5; D is perhaps TRBD1 (6 bases). CDR1 SNHLY and CDR2 FYNNEI come from the germline V gene. V lost 4 bases and J lost 5, with 21 bases in between. The CDR3 runs 17 residues. CDR3 bases: TGTGCCAGCAGTGTTGTCTTCGGGACACGAGAATATCAGCCCCAGCATTTT. Its translation is CASSVVFGTREYQPQHF.

This clone was picked up one time. This rearrangement joins TRBV7-9 to TRBJ1-2; perhaps TRBD1 as D (6 bases). CDR1 and CDR2 from the germline V gene are SEHNR and FQNEAQ (reference sequence). CDR3 length equals 13 residues. Between the trimmed V and J ends, which lost 5 bases and 8 bases, there was a span of 15 bases. The DNA for the CDR3 is TGTGCCAGCAGCCCCCCCGGGGGGCGAGGCTACACCTTC. Its protein is CASSPPGGRGYTF.

This chain connects TRBV24-1 to TRBJ2-7, with D maybe TRBD1 (5 bases). The V and J ends lost 9 bases and 3 bases respectively, with 11 bases between them. The V gene's germline CDR1 is KGHDR and CDR2 SFDVKD. This CDR3 contains 12 residues. The CDR3 DNA sequence: TGTGCCACCTCTGGAAGGGGCTACGAGCAGTACTTC. Amino acid sequence: CATSGRGYEQYF.

The CDR3 reads CATTSGTSGGHSYNEQFF. In DNA, the CDR3 is TGTGCCACCACCTCGGGGACTAGCGGGGGCCACTCCTACAATGAGCAGTTCTTC. The chain couples TRBV24-1 to TRBJ2-1, with 14 bases fitting TRBD2. With V trimmed by 8 bases and J by 0 bases, 8 bases remained unmatched. This CDR3 contains 18 residues. CDR1 and CDR2 from the germline V gene are KGHDR and SFDVKD.

In its sample, this clone was seen once. The chain employs TRBV11-2 and TRBJ1-5; no clear D. The V gene lost 0 bases and the J gene lost 0 bases, with 6 bases spanning the gap. Germline CDR1 reads SGHAT; CDR2 reads FQNNGV. CDR3 length: 15 amino acids. DNA for the CDR3: TGTGCCAGCAGCTTAGACCCTTATAGCAATCAGCCCCAGCATTTT. It yields the protein CASSLDPYSNQPQHF.